The present T cell receptor (beta chain) was sequenced within a study of blood T cells in healthy people across ages. Overall study findings and caveats: Long-lived donors carried more naive CD4+ cells and greater diversity than aged donors. Because sorting was not performed, PBMCs prevented conclusive naive versus antigen-experienced comparison.

It was with a sample-barcoded 5' primer and a J-beta primer mix that a second PCR of roughly 7 to 12 cycles was run. Via MiXCR, TCRdb re-called the 5' RACE reads, giving one row per CDR3 protein. The sample carries hundreds of thousands of distinct CDR3 sequences, 32% recorded once. CDR1 is KGHDR and CDR2 is SFDVKD in the germline V gene. The CDR3 runs to 15 residues. V lost 5 bases and J 6 bases, leaving 15 bases between the germline ends. Total RNA was extracted at no less than 6 micrograms per sample. In regard to this clonotype: Its antigen remains unidentified.

Sequenced sample: blood. The gene calls are TRBV24-1 and TRBJ2-2; D could derive from TRBD1 or TRBD2 (6 bases each). The receptor was isolated from a woman older than 75 in good health. The CDR3 reads CATSVGGSGSGELFF. DNA for the CDR3: TGTGCCACCAGTGTAGGGGGGAGTGGATCCGGGGAGCTGTTTTTT.